The sample holds a few counts of the clone carrying this T cell receptor (beta chain). This study enrolled people aged 18 to 89 from 20 to 25 US geographic areas. Symptom resolution, clearance, or two negative PCRs marked the recovered donors of Cohort 3. The data were taken from a study of blood T cell repertoires in COVID-19. Across the whole study: Samples came from the United States, Italy and Spain, spanning acute and convalescent COVID-19.

Original analysis: Amplification from reference gene primers served as the basis for estimated nucleated cell counts. Clones were read by immunoSEQ multiplex PCR, and TCRdb kept only the in-frame ones, dropping some. V, J and clone size are taken as reported in that table, and D and trimming were inferred from the DNA itself. Of some 460,000 clones listed, about 85% are singletons. Germline assignment: CDR1 SGHTA and CDR2 FQGNSA. V was cut by 1 base and J by 7 bases, with 14 bases left in between. The CDR3 is made up of 16 amino acids. This receptor was obtained from a young woman who had recovered from COVID-19. This chain uses TRBV7-2 with TRBJ1-6, with no clear D. Sequencing was performed on PBMCs or T cells enriched from blood (not recorded which). Written as DNA, the CDR3 is TGTGCCAGCAGCTTAGTATCAGATTTGGGCAATTCACCCCTCCACTTT. Encoded protein: CASSLVSDLGNSPLHF.